This section outlines one T cell receptor (beta chain) sequence together with its context. This specimen includes other DNA sequences encoding the same CDR3. The data are from a study of blood T cell repertoires in COVID-19. CDR3 length: 12 residues. Trimming pared 7 bases from V and 2 bases from J, leaving 9 bases between. The germline V gene encodes CDR1 SGHRS and CDR2 YFSETQ. Profiled with immunoSEQ multiplex PCR; TCRdb holds only in-frame clones, not every one. The data hold some 390,000 clones, with 85% to 90% observed a single time. This clonotype was obtained from a man aged 25 to 40 who had recovered from COVID-19. The sequencing input was PBMCs or T cells enriched from blood (not recorded which). The V and J genes are TRBV5-1 and TRBJ2-5, with D possibly being TRBD2 (5 bases). CDR3 nucleotide sequence: TGCGCCAGCCGGGGAATACAAGAGACCCAGTACTTC. Translating gives CASRGIQETQYF.